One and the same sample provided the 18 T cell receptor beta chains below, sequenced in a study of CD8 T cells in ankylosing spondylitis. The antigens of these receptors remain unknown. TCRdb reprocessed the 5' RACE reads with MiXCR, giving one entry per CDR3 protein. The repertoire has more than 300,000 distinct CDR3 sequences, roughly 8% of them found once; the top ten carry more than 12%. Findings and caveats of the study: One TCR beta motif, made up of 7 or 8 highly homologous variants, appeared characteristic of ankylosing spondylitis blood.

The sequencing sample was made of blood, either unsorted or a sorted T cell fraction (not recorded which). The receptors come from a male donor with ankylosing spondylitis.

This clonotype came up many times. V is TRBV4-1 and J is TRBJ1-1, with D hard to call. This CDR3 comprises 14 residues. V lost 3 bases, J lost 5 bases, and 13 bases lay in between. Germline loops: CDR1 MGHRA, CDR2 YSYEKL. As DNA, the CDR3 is TGCGCCAGCAGCCATGTAGGTGAGGGAACTGAAGCTTTCTTT. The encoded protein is CASSHVGEGTEAFF.

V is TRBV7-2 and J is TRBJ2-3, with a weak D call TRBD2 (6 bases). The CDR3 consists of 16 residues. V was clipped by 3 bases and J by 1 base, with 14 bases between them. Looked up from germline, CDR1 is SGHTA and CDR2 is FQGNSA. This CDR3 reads CASSFLRDSGTDTQYF. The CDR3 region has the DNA TGTGCCAGCAGCTTTCTCCGGGACTCCGGCACAGATACGCAGTATTTT.

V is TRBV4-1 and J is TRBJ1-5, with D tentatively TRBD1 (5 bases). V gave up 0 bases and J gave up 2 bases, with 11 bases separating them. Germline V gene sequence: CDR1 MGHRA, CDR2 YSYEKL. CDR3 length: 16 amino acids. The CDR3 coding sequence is TGCGCCAGCAGCCAAGATGAGGGGAAAGGCAATCAGCCCCAGCATTTT. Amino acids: CASSQDEGKGNQPQHF.

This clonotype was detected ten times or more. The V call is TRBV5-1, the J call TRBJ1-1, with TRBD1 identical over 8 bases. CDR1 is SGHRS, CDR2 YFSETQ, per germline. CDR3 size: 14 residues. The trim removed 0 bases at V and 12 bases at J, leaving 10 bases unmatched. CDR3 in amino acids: CASSLEGTGSPSFF. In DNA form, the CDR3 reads TGCGCCAGCAGCTTGGAAGGGACAGGCAGCCCATCTTTCTTT.

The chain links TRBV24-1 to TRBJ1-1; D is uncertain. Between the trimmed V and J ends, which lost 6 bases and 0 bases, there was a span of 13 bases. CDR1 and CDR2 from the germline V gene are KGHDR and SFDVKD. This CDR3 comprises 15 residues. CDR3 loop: CATSNMANLNTEAFF. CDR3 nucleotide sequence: TGTGCCACCAGTAATATGGCGAACTTGAACACTGAAGCTTTCTTT.

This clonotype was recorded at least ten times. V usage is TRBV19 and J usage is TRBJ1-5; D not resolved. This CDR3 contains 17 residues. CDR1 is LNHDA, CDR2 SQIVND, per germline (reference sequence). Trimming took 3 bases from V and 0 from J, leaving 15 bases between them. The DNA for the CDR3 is TGTGCCAGTAGTATTGTGTGGGCAGGTGCTAGCAATCAGCCCCAGCATTTT. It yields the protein CASSIVWAGASNQPQHF. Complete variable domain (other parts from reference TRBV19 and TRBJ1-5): DGGITQSPKYLFRKEGQNVTLSCEQNLNHDAMYWYRQDPGQGLRLIYYSQIVNDFQKGDIAEGYSVSREKKESFPLTVTSAQKNPTAFYLCASSIVWAGASNQPQHFGDGTRLSIL.

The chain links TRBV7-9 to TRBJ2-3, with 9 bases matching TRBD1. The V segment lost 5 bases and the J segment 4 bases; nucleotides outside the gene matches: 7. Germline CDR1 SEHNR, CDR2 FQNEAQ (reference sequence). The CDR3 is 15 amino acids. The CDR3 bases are TGTGCCAGCAGCCCTCCGACAGGGGGTCCAGATACGCAGTATTTT. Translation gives CASSPPTGGPDTQYF.

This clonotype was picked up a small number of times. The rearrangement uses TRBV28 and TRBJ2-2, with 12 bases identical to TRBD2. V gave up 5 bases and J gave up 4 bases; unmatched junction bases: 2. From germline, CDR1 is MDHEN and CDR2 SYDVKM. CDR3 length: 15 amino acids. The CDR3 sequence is CASSTSGRPTGELFF. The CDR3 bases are TGTGCCAGCAGTACTAGCGGGAGGCCCACCGGGGAGCTGTTTTTT.

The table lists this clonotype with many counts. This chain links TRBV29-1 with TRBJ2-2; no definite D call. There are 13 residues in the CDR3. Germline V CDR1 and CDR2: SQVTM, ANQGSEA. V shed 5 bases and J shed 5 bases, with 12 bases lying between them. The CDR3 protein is CSVFGWDTGELFF. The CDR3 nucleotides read TGCAGCGTTTTCGGTTGGGATACCGGGGAGCTGTTTTTT.

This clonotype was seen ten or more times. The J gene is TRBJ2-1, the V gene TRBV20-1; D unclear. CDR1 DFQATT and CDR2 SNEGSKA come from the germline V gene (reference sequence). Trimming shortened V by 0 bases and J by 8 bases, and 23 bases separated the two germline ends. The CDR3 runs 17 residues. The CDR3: CSARDPPGRPKIDEQFF. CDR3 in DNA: TGCAGTGCTAGAGATCCTCCCGGCCGGCCTAAAATCGATGAGCAGTTCTTC.

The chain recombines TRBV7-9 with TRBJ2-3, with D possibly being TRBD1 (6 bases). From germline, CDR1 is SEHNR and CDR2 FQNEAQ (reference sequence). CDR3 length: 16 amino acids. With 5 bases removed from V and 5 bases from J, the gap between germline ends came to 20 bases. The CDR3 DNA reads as TGTGCCAGCAGCCCGCTTATAGCGCTCAGGGGAGATACGCAGTATTTT. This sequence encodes CASSPLIALRGDTQYF.

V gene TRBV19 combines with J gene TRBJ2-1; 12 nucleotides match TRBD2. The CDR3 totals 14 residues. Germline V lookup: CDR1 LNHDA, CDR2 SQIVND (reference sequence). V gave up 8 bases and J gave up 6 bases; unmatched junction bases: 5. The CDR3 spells CASRRLAGVNEQFF. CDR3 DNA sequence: TGTGCCAGTCGCCGACTAGCGGGAGTCAATGAGCAGTTCTTC.

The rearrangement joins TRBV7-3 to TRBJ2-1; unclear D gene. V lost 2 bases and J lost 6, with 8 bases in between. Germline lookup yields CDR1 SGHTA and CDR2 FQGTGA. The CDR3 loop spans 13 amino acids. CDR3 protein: CASSLGQANEQFF. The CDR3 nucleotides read TGTGCCAGCAGCTTAGGCCAGGCCAATGAGCAGTTCTTC. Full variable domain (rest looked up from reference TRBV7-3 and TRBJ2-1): GAGVSQTPSNKVTEKGKYVELRCDPISGHTALYWYRQSLGQGPEFLIYFQGTGAADDSGLPNDRFFAVRPEGSVSTLKIQRTERGDSAVYLCASSLGQANEQFFGPGTRLTVL.

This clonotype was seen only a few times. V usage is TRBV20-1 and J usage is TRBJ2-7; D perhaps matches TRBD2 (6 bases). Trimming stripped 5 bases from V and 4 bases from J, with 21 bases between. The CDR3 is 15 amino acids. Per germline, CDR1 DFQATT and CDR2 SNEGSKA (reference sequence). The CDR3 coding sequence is TGCAGTGCTGATGGATACCGGGACTTGATTTACGAGCAGTACTTC. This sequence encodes CSADGYRDLIYEQYF.

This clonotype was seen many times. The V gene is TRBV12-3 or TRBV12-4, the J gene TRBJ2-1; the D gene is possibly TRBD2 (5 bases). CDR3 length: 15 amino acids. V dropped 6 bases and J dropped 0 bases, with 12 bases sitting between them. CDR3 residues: CASSPFEGSYNEQFF. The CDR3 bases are TGTGCCAGCAGCCCCTTTGAGGGCTCCTACAATGAGCAGTTCTTC.

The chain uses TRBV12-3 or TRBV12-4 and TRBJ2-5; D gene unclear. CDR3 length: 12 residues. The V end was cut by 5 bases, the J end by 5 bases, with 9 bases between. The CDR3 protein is CASSPIRETQYF. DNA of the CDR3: TGTGCCAGCAGTCCAATCAGGGAGACCCAGTACTTC.

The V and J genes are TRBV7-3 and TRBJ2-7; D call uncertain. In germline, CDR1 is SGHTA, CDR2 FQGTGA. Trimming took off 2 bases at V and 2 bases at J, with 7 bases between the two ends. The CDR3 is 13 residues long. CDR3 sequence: CASSLHPAYEQYF. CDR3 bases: TGTGCCAGCAGCTTACACCCAGCCTACGAGCAGTACTTC. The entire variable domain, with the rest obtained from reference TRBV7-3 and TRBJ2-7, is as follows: GAGVSQTPSNKVTEKGKYVELRCDPISGHTALYWYRQSLGQGPEFLIYFQGTGAADDSGLPNDRFFAVRPEGSVSTLKIQRTERGDSAVYLCASSLHPAYEQYFGPGTRLTVT.

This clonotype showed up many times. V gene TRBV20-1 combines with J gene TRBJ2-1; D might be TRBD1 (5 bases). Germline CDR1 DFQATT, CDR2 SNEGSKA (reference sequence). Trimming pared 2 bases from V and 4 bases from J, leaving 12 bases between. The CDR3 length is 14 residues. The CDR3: CSARKGPDYNEQFF. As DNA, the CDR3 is TGCAGTGCTAGAAAGGGGCCGGATTACAATGAGCAGTTCTTC.